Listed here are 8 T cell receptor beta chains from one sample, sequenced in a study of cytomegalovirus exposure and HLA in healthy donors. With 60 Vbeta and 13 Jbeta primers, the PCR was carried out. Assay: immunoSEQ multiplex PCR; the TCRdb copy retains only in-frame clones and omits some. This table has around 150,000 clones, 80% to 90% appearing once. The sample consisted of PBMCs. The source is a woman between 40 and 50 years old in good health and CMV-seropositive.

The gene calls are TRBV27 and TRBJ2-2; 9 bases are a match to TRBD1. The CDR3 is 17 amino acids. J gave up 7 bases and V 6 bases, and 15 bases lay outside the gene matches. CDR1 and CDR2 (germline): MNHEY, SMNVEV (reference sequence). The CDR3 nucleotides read TGTGCCAGCAGGAGTCTTACCGGGACAGGGCAGGGCGGGGAGCTGTTTTTT. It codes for CASRSLTGTGQGGELFF.

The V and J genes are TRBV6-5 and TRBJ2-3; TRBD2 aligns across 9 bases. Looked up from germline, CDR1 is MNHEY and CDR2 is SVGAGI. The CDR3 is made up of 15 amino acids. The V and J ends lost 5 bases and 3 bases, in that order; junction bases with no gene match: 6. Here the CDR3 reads CASSTLAGSTDTQYF. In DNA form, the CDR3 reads TGTGCCAGCAGTACCCTAGCGGGGAGTACAGATACGCAGTATTTT.

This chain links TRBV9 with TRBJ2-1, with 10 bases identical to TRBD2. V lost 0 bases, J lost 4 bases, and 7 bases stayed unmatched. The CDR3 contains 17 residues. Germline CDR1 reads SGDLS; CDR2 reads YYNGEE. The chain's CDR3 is CASSVESSGRIYNEQFF. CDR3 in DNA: TGTGCCAGCAGCGTAGAGAGTAGCGGGAGGATTTACAATGAGCAGTTCTTC.

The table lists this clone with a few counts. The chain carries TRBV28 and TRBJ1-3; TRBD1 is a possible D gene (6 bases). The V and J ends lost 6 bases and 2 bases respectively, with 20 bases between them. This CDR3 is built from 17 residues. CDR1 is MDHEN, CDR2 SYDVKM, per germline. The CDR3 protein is CASSPSGQFLPGNTIYF. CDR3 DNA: TGTGCCAGCAGCCCCAGCGGACAGTTCCTTCCTGGAAACACCATATATTTT.

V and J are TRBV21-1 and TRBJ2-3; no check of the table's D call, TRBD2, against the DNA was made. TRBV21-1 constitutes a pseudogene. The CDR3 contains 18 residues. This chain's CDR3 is CAREELAGGPYRRDTQYF. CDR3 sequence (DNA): TGTGCCAGAGAAGAACTAGCGGGAGGGCCGTATAGAAGAGATACGCAGTATTTT.

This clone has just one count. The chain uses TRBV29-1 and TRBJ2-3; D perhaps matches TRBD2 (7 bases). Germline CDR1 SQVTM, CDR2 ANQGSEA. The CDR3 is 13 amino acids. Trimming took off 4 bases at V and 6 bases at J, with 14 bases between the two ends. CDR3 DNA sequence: TGCAGCGTTGGAGGGGGGGCATCGGATACGCAGTATTTT. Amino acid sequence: CSVGGGASDTQYF.

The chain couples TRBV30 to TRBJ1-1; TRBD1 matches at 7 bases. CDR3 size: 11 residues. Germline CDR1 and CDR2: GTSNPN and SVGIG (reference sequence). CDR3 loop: CATGENTEAFF. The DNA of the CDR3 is TGTGCTACAGGGGAGAACACTGAAGCTTTCTTT. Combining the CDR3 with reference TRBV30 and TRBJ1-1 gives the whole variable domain SQTIHQWPATLVQPVGSPLSLECTVEGTSNPNLYWYRQAAGRGLQLLFYSVGIGQISSEVPQNLSASRPQDRQFILSSKKLLLSDSGFYLCATGENTEAFFGQGTRLTVV.

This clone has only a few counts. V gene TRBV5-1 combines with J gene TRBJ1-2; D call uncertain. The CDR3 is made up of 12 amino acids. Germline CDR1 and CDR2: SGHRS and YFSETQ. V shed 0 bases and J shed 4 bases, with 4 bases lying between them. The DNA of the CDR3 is TGCGCCAGCAGCTTGGACAGCTATGGCTACACCTTC. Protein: CASSLDSYGYTF.